This T cell receptor (beta chain) was found in a study of shared clonotypes between healthy human individuals. The germline CDR1 and CDR2 sequences are SGHAT and FQNNGV. The CDR3 spans 19 residues. The germline V and J ends were trimmed by 3 bases and 2 bases, with 23 bases remaining between them. Study observations and caveats: Across several donors, naive CD4 shared roughly 5.1%, naive CD8 more than 3%, memory CD4 less than 2.5%, memory CD8 0.4%.

From CD4+ cells came CD45RA+ naive and CD45RA-negative memory subsets. Worth noting for this clone: Its target is not known.

Profiling relied on immunoSEQ multiplex PCR, and the TCRdb table lists in-frame clones only, not all of them. The sample holds over a million clones, about 80% seen once. This receptor was obtained from a man between 18 and 29 years old in good health. Some clones in this sample may be carry-over from other donors' samples. Material: memory CD4+ T cells from PBMCs. Sample subset: CD45RA-negative fraction. The chain links TRBV11-2 to TRBJ2-1, with D tentatively TRBD2 (7 bases). The CDR3 loop is CASSFRGTQGGRTYNEQFF. The CDR3 DNA reads TGTGCCAGCAGCTTTAGAGGGACACAGGGAGGGAGGACCTACAATGAGCAGTTCTTC.